This record covers a single T cell receptor (beta chain). The antigen remains unidentified. In TCRdb, the 5' RACE reads were re-called with MiXCR into one record per CDR3 protein. Of about 440,000 distinct CDR3 sequences detected, 15% to 20% appear once; the ten largest clones hold over 0.9%. The record originates from a study of CD8 T cells in ankylosing spondylitis. Study-level points and caveats: Earlier reports found some motif variants in synovial fluid and blood in reactive arthritis. A TCR beta motif made of about 8 highly homologous variants seemed typical of ankylosing spondylitis blood.

The sequenced sample consisted of blood, either unsorted or a sorted T cell fraction (not recorded which). The sequence came from a male donor with ankylosing spondylitis.

The DNA for the CDR3 is TGTGCCTGGAGTGTCTCCGGGAATGGGGCCAACGTCCTGACTTTC. It encodes CAWSVSGNGANVLTF. The chain combines TRBV30 with TRBJ2-6; weak D call: TRBD2 (5 bases). The germline CDR1 and CDR2 sequences are GTSNPN and SVGIG (reference sequence). The CDR3 loop spans 15 amino acids. V lost 0 bases, J lost 3 bases, and 9 bases lay in between.